This T cell receptor (beta chain) was retrieved from a study of T-cell memory formation after mild COVID-19. CDR3 length: 14 amino acids. The ends were cut back, 5 bases at V and 6 bases at J, with 15 bases in the middle. Germline values: CDR1 SGHTA, CDR2 FQGNSA. This clonotype has at least ten counts. TCRdb reprocessed the 5' RACE reads with MiXCR, giving one entry per CDR3 protein. Among some 260,000 distinct CDR3 sequences listed, around 17% were seen once. Sequencing was done on a sample of PBMCs or a T cell subset sorted from them (not recorded which). The chain uses TRBV7-2 and TRBJ2-3; D is perhaps TRBD1 (5 bases). This receptor was obtained from a man aged 18 to 29 who had mild COVID-19 (a few samples of this study predate the infection). Cell type and time point are not known. The CDR3: CASSTKGHPDTQYF. The CDR3 DNA is TGTGCCAGCAGCACCAAAGGACATCCGGATACGCAGTATTTT.